This T cell receptor (beta chain) derives from a study of cytomegalovirus exposure and HLA in healthy donors. Study-wide context: Around 85 million unique TCRs from HLA-typed donors were held in an early data release. General study points: From TCR beta sequences, most subjects' HLA-A and HLA-B alleles were reportedly predicted accurately. High sensitivity and specificity were reportedly achieved when the classifier diagnosed cytomegalovirus status. A few chains linked to CMV were shown in vitro to be specific for CMV antigens.

The CDR3 spans 15 residues. V lost 5 bases and J lost 4, with 17 bases in between. CDR1 is ENHRY and CDR2 is SYGVKD in the germline V gene. A word on this clone: What it binds is unknown.

Primers included in the PCR were 60 Vbeta and 13 Jbeta primers. TCRdb's table, derived via immunoSEQ multiplex PCR, lists solely in-frame clones and lacks some. The data hold 150,000 to 200,000 clones, with around 80% observed a single time. The sample consisted of PBMCs. The clonotype comes from a woman in her 40s in good health and CMV-seronegative. This chain uses TRBV10-3 with TRBJ1-2; perhaps TRBD1 as D (6 bases). CDR3 protein: CAISRGAGVTYGYTF. Written as DNA, the CDR3 is TGTGCCATCAGTCGAGGAGCAGGGGTTACCTATGGCTACACCTTC.